The entry below gives a single T cell receptor (beta chain) sequence along with its context. Its specificity is unknown. The source of the sample is a study of response to subunit inactivated influenza vaccine. The study, taken as a whole, reports: A suggestion made by the authors is that each seasonal influenza vaccination recruits few new T cells.

TCRdb independently ran MiXCR on the RT-PCR reads; one entry per CDR3 protein. Counted here are hundreds of thousands of distinct CDR3 sequences, about a tenth occurring once; the ten biggest clones make up about 12%. CDR3 length: 15 residues. Germline V gene data show CDR1 as SGDLS and CDR2 as YYNGEE. V was trimmed by 0 bases and J by 5 bases, leaving 13 bases between them. The sample in question was PBMCs from blood, obtained about 40 days after vaccination. The chain joins TRBV9 to TRBJ2-3; D not resolved. This TCR came from a man over 45 who received an inactivated influenza vaccine. The CDR3 spells CASSVGGFTGDTQYF. The CDR3 DNA is TGTGCCAGCAGCGTAGGCGGCTTCACGGGAGATACGCAGTATTTT.